This T cell receptor (beta chain) was observed in a study of shared clonotypes between healthy human individuals. Whole-study context: Plates per donor: three CD4 naive, three CD4 memory, two CD8 naive, one CD8 memory. Study conclusions and caveats: Naive subsets, compared against memory subsets, generally had larger estimated richness values.

Genomic DNA belonging to each subset was distributed in equal measure over several immunoSEQ plates. In the authors' methods: Junction-only sequences without quality scores came from ImmunoSEQ, so filtering differed. The protocol was immunoSEQ multiplex PCR, while the TCRdb copy is restricted to in-frame clones and leaves out a portion. V, J and clone size derive from that table, while D and trimming were established from the DNA sequence. The repertoire holds about a million clones, with about 75% as singletons. Turning to this clone: Its antigen is unidentified.

Germline lookup yields CDR1 SGDLS and CDR2 YYNGEE. V lost 3 bases, J lost 1 base, and 2 bases stayed unmatched. The CDR3 is 15 residues long. Sequenced sample: memory CD4+ T cells sorted from blood. Noted subset: CD45RA-negative fraction. The TCR sequence derives from a man in his late teens or twenties in good health. The chain recombines TRBV9 with TRBJ2-3, with 10 bases fitting TRBD1. The CDR3 DNA reads as TGTGCCAGCAGCGCGGGGACAGGGGGCACAGATACGCAGTATTTT. As protein: CASSAGTGGTDTQYF. Complete variable domain (other parts from reference TRBV9 and TRBJ2-3): DSGVTQTPKHLITATGQRVTLRCSPRSGDLSVYWYQQSLDQGLQFLIQYYNGEERAKGNILERFSAQQFPDLHSELNLSSLELGDSALYFCASSAGTGGTDTQYFGPGTRLTVL.